The present TCR beta chain was sequenced within a study of response to subunit inactivated influenza vaccine. Study conclusions and caveats: The authors suggested that few new T cells are recruited per seasonal influenza vaccination.

Concerning this clonotype: Antigen specificity is unknown.

Germline V lookup: CDR1 MNHEY, CDR2 SMNVEV (reference sequence). V gave up 6 bases and J gave up 6 bases, with 18 bases separating them. The CDR3 is 14 amino acids. Each CDR3 protein is one row after TCRdb ran MiXCR on the RT-PCR reads. The sample shows roughly 500,000 distinct CDR3 sequences, roughly 25% of them seen only once. This sequence originates from a man between 45 and 60 years old who received an inactivated influenza vaccine. The chain recombines TRBV27 with TRBJ2-7; D not resolved. Sequencing was performed on CD4+ T cells sorted from PBMCs, taken roughly 5 days after vaccination. The CDR3 DNA follows: TGTGCCAGCAGCTATCGCCGGACCAGTGGCGAGCAGTACTTC. It encodes CASSYRRTSGEQYF.